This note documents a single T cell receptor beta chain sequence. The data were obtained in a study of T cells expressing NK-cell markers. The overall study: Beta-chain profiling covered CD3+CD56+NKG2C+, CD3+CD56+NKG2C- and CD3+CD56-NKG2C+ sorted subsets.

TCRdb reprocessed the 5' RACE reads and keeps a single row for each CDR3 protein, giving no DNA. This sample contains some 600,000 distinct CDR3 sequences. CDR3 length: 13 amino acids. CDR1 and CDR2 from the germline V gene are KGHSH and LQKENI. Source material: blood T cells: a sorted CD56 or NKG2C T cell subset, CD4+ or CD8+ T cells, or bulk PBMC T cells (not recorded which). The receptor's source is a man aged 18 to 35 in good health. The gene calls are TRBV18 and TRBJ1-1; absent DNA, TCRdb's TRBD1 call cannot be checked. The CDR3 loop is CASSPKAGAEAFF. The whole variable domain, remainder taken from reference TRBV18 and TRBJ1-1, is NAGVMQNPRHLVRRRGQEARLRCSPMKGHSHVYWYRQLPEEGLKFMVYLQKENIIDESGMPKERFSAEFPKEGPSILRIQQVVRGDSAAYFCASSPKAGAEAFFGQGTRLTVV.